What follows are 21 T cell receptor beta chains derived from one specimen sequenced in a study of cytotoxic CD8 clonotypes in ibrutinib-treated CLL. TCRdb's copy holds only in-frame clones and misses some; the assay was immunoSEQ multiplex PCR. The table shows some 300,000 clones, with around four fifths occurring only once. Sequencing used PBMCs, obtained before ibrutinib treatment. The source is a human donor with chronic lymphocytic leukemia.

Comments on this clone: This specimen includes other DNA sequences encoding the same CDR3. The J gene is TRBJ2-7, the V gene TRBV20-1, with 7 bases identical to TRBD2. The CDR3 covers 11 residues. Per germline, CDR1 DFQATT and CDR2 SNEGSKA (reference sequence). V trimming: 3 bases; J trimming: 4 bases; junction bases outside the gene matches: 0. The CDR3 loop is CSARGGYEQYF. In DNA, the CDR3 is TGCAGTGCTAGGGGGGGGTACGAGCAGTACTTC.

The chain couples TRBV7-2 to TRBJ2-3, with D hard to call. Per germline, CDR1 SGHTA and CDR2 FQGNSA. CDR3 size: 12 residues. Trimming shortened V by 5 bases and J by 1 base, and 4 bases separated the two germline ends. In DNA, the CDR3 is TGTGCCAGCAGCCGGCGCACAGATACGCAGTATTTT. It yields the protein CASSRRTDTQYF.

CDR3 amino acids: CASSEVGEETQYF. In DNA form, the CDR3 reads TGTGCCAGCAGTGAAGTCGGGGAAGAGACCCAGTACTTC. The J gene is TRBJ2-5, the V gene TRBV2, with D perhaps TRBD2 (5 bases). V lost 1 base, J lost 3 bases, and 6 bases lay in between. From germline, CDR1 is SNHLY and CDR2 FYNNEI. The CDR3 runs to 13 residues.

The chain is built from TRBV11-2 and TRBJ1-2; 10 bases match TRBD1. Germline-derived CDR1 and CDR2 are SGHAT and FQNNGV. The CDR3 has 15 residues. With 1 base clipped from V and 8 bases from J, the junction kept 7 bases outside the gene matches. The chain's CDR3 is CASSLVDRGLLGYTF. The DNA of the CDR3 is TGTGCCAGCAGCTTAGTCGACAGGGGGCTATTGGGCTACACCTTC.

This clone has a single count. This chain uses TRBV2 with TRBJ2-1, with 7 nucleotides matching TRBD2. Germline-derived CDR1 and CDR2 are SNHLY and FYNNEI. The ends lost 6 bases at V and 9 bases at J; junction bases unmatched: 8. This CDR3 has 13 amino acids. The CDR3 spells CASRQAGLGEQFF. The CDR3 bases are TGTGCCAGCAGACAAGCGGGATTGGGTGAGCAGTTCTTC. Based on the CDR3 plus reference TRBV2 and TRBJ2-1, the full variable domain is EPEVTQTPSHQVTQMGQEVILRCVPISNHLYFYWYRQILGQKVEFLVSFYNNEISEKSEIFDDQFSVERPDGSNFTLKIRSTKLEDSAMYFCASRQAGLGEQFFGPGTRLTVL.

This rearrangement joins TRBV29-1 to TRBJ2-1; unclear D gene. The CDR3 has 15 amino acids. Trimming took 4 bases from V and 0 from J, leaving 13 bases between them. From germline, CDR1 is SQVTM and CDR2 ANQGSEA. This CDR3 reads CSVGGGVSSYNEQFF. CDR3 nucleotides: TGCAGCGTTGGTGGTGGGGTAAGCTCCTACAATGAGCAGTTCTTC.

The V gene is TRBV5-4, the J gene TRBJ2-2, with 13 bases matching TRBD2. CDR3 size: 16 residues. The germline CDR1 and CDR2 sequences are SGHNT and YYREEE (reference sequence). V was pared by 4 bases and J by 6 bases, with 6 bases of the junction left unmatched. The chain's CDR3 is CASSPGLAGVPGELFF. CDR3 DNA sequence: TGTGCCAGCAGCCCCGGACTAGCGGGAGTCCCCGGGGAGCTGTTTTTT.

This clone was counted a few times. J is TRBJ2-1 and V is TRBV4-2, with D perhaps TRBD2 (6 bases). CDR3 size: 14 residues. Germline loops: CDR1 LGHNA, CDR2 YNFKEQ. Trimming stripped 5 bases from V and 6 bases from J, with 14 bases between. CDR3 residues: CASSSIGTGNEQFF. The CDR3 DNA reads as TGTGCCAGCAGCTCAATCGGGACTGGCAATGAGCAGTTCTTC.

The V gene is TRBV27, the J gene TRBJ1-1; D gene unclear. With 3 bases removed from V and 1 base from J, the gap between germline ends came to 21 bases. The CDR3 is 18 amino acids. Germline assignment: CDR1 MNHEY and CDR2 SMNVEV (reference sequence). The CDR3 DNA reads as TGTGCCAGCAGTTTTCGCCCACGGCTAGACGTCCCGAACACTGAAGCTTTCTTT. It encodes CASSFRPRLDVPNTEAFF.

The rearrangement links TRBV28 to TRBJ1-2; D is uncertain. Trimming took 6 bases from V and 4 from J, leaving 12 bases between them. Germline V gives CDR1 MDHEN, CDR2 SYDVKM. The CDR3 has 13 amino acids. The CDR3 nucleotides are TGTGCCAGCAGCATCCATCTTCCCTATGGCTACACCTTC. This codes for CASSIHLPYGYTF.

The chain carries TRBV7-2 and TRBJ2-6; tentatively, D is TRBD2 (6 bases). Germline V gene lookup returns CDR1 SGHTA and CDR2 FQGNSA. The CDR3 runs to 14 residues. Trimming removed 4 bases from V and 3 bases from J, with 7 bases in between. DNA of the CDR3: TGTGCCAGCAGCTGGACTAATGGGGCCAACGTCCTGACTTTC. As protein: CASSWTNGANVLTF.

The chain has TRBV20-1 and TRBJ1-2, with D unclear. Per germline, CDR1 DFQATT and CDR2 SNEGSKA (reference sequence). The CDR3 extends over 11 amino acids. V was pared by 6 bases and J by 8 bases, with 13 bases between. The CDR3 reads CSASGFGGYTF. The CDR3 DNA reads TGCAGTGCAAGTGGTTTTGGGGGCTACACCTTC.

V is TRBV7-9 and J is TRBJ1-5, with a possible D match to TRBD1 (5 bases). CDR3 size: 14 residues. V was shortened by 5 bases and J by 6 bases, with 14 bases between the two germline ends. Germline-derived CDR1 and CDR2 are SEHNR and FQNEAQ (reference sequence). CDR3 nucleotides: TGTGCCAGCAGCGCCCAGGGCCTCCCTCAGCCCCAGCATTTT. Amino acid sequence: CASSAQGLPQPQHF.

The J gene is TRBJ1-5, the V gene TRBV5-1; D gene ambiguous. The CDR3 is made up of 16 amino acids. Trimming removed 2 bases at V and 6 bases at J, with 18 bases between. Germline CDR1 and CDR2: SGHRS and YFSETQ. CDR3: CASSFSSRDSGQPQHF. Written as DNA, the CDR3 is TGCGCCAGCAGCTTCAGTTCCCGGGATTCCGGTCAGCCCCAGCATTTT.

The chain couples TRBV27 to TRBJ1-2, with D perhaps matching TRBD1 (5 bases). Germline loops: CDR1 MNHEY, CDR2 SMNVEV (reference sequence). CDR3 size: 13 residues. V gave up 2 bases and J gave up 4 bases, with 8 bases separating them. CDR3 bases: TGTGCCAGCAGTTTAACCGGGGGCTATGGCTACACCTTC. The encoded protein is CASSLTGGYGYTF.

DNA of the CDR3: TGTGCCAGCAGCCCGCGGACCTCCACAGATACGCAGTATTTT. This encodes CASSPRTSTDTQYF. The chain combines TRBV9 with TRBJ2-3; no firm D call. Germline lookup yields CDR1 SGDLS and CDR2 YYNGEE. The ends were cut back, 4 bases at V and 2 bases at J, with 11 bases in the middle. The CDR3 loop spans 14 amino acids.

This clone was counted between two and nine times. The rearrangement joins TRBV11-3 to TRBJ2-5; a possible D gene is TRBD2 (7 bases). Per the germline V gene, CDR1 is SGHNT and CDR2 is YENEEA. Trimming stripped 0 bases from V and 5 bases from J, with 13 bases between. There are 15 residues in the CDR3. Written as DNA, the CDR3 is TGTGCCAGCAGCTTAGATGGGAGGGGGGAGGAGACCCAGTACTTC. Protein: CASSLDGRGEETQYF.

The CDR3 nucleotides are TGTGCCAGCAGTTACAGTCAGTGGGAAGCCTACGAGCAGTACTTC. Its translation: CASSYSQWEAYEQYF. This chain links TRBV6-6 with TRBJ2-7; D uncertain. Germline V gene lookup returns CDR1 MNHNY and CDR2 SVGAGI (reference sequence). V gave up 2 bases and J gave up 2 bases, with 13 bases separating them. The CDR3 runs to 15 residues.

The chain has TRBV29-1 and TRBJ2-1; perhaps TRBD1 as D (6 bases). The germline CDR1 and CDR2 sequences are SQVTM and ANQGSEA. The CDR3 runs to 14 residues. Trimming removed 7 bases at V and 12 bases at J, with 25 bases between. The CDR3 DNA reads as TGCAGCGCCACTTACAGACAGGAGGCGAGTGGGCAGTTCTTC. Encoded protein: CSATYRQEASGQFF.

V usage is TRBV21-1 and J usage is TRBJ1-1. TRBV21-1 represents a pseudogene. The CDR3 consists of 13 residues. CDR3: CASSGDENTEAFF. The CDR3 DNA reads TGTGCCAGCAGCGGAGACGAGAACACTGAAGCTTTCTTT.

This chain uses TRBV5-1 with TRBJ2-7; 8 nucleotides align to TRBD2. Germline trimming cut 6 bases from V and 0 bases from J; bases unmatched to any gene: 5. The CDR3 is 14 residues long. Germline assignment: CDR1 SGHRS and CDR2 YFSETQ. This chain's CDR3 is CASTSTSDSYEQYF. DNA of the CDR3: TGCGCCAGCACCTCGACTAGCGACTCCTACGAGCAGTACTTC.